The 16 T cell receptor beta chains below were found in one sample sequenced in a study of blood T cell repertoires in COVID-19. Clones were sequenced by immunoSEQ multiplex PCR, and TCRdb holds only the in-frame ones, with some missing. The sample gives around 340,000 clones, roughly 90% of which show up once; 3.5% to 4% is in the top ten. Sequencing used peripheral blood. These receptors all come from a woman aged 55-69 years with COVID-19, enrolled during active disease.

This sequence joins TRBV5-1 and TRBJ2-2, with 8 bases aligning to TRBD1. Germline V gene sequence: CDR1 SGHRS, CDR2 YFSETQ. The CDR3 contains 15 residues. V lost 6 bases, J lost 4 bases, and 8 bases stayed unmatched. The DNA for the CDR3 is TGCGCCAGCACTCAGGGGGCTCGGGTCACCGGGGAGCTGTTTTTT. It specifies CASTQGARVTGELFF.

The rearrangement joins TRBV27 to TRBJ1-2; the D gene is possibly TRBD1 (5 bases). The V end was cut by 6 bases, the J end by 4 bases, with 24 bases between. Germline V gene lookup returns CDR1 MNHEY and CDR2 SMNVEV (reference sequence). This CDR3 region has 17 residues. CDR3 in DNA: TGTGCCAGCAGCAACCCTCGACAGACCCTGGGCCCCTATGGCTACACCTTC. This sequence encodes CASSNPRQTLGPYGYTF.

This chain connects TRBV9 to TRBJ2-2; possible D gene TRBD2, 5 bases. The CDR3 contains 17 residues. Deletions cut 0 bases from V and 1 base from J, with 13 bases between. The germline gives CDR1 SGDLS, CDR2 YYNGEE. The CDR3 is CASSVVGGEWNTGELFF. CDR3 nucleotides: TGTGCCAGCAGCGTAGTAGGTGGGGAGTGGAACACCGGGGAGCTGTTTTTT.

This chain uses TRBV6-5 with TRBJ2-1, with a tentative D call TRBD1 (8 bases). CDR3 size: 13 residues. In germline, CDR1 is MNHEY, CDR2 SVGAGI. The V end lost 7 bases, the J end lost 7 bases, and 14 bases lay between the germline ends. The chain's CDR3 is CASNGQGGNEQFF. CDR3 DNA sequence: TGTGCCAGCAACGGACAGGGAGGGAATGAGCAGTTCTTC.

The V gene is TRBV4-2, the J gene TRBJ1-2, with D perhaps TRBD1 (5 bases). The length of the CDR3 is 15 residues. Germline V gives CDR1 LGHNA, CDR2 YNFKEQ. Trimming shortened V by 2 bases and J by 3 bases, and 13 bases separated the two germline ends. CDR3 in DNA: TGTGCCAGCAGCCAAAAAGGTGTAGGGGACTATGGCTACACCTTC. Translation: CASSQKGVGDYGYTF.

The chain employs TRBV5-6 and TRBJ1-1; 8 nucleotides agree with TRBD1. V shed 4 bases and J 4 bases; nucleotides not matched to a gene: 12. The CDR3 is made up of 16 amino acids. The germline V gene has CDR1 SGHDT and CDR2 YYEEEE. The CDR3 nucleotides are TGTGCCAGCAGCCCTCTCAGGGGGCAAGGGAGCACTGAAGCTTTCTTT. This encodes CASSPLRGQGSTEAFF.

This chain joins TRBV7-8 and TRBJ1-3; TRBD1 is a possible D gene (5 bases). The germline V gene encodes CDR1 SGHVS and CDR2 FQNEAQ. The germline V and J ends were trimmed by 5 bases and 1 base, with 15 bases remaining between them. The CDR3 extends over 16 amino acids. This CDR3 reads CASSPNGRGSGNTIYF. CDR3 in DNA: TGTGCCAGCAGCCCCAATGGACGGGGGTCTGGAAACACCATATATTTT.

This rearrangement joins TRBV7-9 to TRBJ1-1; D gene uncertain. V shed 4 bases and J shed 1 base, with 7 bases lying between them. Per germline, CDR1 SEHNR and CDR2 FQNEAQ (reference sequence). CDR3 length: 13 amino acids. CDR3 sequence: CASSSQANTEAFF. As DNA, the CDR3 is TGTGCCAGCAGCTCTCAGGCGAACACTGAAGCTTTCTTT. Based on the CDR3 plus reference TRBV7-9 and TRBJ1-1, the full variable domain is DTGVSQNPRHKITKRGQNVTFRCDPISEHNRLYWYRQTLGQGPEFLTYFQNEAQLEKSRLLSDRFSAERPKGSFSTLEIQRTEQGDSAMYLCASSSQANTEAFFGQGTRLTVV.

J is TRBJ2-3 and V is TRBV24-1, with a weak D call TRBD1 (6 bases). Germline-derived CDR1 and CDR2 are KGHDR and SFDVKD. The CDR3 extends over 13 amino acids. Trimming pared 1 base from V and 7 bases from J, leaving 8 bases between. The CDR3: CATSDFRGNTQYF. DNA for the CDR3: TGTGCCACCAGTGATTTTAGGGGGAATACGCAGTATTTT.

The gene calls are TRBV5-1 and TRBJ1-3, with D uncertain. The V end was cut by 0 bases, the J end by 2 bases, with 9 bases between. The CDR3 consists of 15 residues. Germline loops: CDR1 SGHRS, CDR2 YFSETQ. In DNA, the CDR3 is TGCGCCAGCAGCTTGGCCGGCCAGGCTGGAAACACCATATATTTT. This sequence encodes CASSLAGQAGNTIYF.

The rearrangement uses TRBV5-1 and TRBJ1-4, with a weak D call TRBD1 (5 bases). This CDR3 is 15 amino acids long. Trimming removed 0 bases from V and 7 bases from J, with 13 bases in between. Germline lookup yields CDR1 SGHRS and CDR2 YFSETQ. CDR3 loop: CASSLGTGTFEKLFF. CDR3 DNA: TGCGCCAGCAGCTTGGGAACAGGTACCTTTGAAAAACTGTTTTTT.

The CDR3 DNA sequence: TGTGCCAGCAGTTTACAGGCGGGCGGCGTTAGAAAACTGTTTTTT. It codes for CASSLQAGGVRKLFF. This chain joins TRBV27 and TRBJ1-4; no clear D. This CDR3 has 15 residues. Between the trimmed V and J ends, which lost 2 bases and 10 bases, there was a span of 17 bases. The V gene's germline CDR1 is MNHEY and CDR2 SMNVEV (reference sequence).

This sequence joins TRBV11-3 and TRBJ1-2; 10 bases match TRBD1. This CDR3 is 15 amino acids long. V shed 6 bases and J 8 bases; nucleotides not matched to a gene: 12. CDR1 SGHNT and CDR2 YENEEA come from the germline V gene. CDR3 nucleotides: TGTGCCAGCAGTTCCGGGACAGGGGACCCCAGGGGCTACACCTTC. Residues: CASSSGTGDPRGYTF.

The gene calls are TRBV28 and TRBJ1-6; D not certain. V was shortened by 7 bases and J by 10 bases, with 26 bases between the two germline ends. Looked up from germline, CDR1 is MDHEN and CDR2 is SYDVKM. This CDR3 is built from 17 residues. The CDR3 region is CASTTPRGGPRWSPLHF. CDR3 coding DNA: TGTGCCAGCACTACCCCCCGCGGAGGGCCGCGTTGGTCACCCCTCCACTTT.

The CDR3 coding sequence is TGCGCCAGCAGCTTTACGACAGGGCTGACCTACGAGCAGTACTTC. As protein: CASSFTTGLTYEQYF. The V call is TRBV5-1, the J call TRBJ2-7; 7 bases line up with TRBD1. Germline V gene lookup returns CDR1 SGHRS and CDR2 YFSETQ. The CDR3 loop spans 15 amino acids. Trimming removed 2 bases from V and 2 bases from J; junction bases left unmatched: 7.

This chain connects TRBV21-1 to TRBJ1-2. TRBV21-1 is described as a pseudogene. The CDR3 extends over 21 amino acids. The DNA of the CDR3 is TGTGCCAGCAGCAAAGTAGTCTGGGACTTGAACAAAAAAGGGAGCTATCTTGGCTACACCTTC. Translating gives CASSKVVWDLNKKGSYLGYTF.